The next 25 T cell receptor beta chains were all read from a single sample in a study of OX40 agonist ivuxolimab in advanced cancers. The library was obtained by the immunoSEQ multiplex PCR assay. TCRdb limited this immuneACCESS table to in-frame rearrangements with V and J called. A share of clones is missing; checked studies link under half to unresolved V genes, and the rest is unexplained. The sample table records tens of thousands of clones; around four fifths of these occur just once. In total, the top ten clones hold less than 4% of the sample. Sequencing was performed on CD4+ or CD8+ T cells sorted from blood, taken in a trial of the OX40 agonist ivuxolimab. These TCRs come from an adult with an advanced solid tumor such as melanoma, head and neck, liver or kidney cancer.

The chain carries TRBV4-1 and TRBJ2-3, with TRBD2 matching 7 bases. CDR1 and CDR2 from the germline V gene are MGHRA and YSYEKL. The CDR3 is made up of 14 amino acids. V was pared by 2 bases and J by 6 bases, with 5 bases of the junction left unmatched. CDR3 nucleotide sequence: TGCGCCAGCAGCCAAAGAGCGGGGACGGATACGCAGTATTTT. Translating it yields CASSQRAGTDTQYF.

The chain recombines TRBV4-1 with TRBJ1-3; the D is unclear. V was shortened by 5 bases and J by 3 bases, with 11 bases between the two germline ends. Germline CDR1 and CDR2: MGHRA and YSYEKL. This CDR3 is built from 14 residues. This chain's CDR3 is CASSDRRYGNTIYF. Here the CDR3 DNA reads TGCGCCAGCAGCGACCGACGTTATGGAAACACCATATATTTT.

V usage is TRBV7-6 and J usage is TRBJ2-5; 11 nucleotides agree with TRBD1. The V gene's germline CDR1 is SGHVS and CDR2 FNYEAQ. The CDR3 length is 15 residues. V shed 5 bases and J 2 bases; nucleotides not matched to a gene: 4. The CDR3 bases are TGTGCCAGCAGCCGGACAGGGGGCCTGCAAGAGACCCAGTACTTC. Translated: CASSRTGGLQETQYF.

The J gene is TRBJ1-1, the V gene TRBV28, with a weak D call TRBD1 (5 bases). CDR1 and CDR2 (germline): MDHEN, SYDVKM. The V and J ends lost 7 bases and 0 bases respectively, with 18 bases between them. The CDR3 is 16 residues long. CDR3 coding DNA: TGTGCCAGCATCAACGGGTGGGGCAGAATGAACACTGAAGCTTTCTTT. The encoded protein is CASINGWGRMNTEAFF.

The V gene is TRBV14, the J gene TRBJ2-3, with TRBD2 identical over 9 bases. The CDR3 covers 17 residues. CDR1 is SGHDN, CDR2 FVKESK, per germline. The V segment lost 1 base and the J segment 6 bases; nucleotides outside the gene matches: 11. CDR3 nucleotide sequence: TGTGCCAGCAGCCAAGCGTTAGGCGGGGGGGCGTTGGATACGCAGTATTTT. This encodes CASSQALGGGALDTQYF.

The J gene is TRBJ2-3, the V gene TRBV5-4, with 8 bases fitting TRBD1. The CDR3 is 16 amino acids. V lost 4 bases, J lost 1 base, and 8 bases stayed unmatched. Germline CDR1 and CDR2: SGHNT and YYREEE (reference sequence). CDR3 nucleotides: TGTGCCAGCAGCAGCCAGGGGGCTGGGGGCACAGATACGCAGTATTTT. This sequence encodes CASSSQGAGGTDTQYF.

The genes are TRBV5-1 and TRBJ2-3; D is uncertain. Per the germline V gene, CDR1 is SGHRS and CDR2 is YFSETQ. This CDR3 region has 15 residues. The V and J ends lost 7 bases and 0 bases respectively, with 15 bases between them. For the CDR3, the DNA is TGCGCCAGCTCGCTAAACGGAGCTAGCACAGATACGCAGTATTTT. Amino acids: CASSLNGASTDTQYF.

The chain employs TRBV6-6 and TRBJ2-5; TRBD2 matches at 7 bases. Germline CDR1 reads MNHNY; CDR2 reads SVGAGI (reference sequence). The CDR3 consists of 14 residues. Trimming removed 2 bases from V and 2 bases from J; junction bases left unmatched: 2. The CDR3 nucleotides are TGTGCCAGCAGTTACCGCGGGGGTCAAGAGACCCAGTACTTC. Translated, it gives CASSYRGGQETQYF.

CDR3 coding DNA: TGTGCCAGCAGCTTAGAAGTCGCAGCACTCTATGGCTACACCTTC. As protein: CASSLEVAALYGYTF. The chain has TRBV7-9 and TRBJ1-2; unclear D gene. The CDR3 length is 15 residues. Trimming removed 1 base from V and 4 bases from J, with 13 bases in between. CDR1 and CDR2 from the germline V gene are SEHNR and FQNEAQ (reference sequence).

CDR3 residues: CASAAQGGQPQHF. As DNA, the CDR3 is TGTGCCAGCGCAGCTCAGGGGGGGCAGCCCCAGCATTTT. The chain links TRBV5-6 to TRBJ1-5, with TRBD1 matching over 7 bases. V shed 7 bases, J shed 7 bases, and the junction held 8 bases outside the gene matches. Germline V CDR1 and CDR2: SGHDT, YYEEEE. The CDR3 totals 13 residues. Supplemented by reference TRBV5-6 and TRBJ1-5, the full variable domain reads DAGVTQSPTHLIKTRGQQVTLRCSPKSGHDTVSWYQQALGQGPQFIFQYYEEEERQRGNFPDRFSGHQFPNYSSELNVNALLLGDSALYLCASAAQGGQPQHFGDGTRLSIL.

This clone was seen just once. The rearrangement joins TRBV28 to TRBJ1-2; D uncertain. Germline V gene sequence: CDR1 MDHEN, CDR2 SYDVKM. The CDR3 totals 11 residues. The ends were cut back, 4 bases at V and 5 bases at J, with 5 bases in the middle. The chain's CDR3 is CASSSGYGYTF. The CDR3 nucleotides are TGTGCCAGCAGTTCGGGGTATGGCTACACCTTC.

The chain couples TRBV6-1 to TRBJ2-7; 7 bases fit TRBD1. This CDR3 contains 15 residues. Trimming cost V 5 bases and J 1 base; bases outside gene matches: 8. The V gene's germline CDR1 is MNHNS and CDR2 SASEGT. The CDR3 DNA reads TGTGCCAGCAGTCGAGACGGGACAGCTTCCTACGAGCAGTACTTC. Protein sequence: CASSRDGTASYEQYF.

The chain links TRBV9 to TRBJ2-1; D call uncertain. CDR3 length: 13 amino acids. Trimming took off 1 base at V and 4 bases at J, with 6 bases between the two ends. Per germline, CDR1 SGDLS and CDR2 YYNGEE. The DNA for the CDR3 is TGTGCCAGCAGCGTATGGCAGTACAATGAGCAGTTCTTC. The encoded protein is CASSVWQYNEQFF.

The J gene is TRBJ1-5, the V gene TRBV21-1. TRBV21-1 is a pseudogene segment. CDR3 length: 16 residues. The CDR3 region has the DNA TGTGCCAGCAGCAAAGCATTAAGGGTTGTCAATCAGCCCCAGCATTTT. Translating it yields CASSKALRVVNQPQHF.

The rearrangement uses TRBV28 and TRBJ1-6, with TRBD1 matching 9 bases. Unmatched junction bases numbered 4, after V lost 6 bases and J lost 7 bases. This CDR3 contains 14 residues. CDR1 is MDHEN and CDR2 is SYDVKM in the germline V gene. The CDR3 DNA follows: TGTGCCAGCAGCAGGACAGGGGTGAATTCACCCCTCCACTTT. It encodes CASSRTGVNSPLHF.

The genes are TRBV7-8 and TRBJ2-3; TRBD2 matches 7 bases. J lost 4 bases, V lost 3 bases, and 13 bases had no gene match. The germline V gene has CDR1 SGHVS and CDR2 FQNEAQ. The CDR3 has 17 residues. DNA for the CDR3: TGTGCCAGCAGCTTGGCTCTCGGGGGGACTATCGCAGATACGCAGTATTTT. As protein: CASSLALGGTIADTQYF. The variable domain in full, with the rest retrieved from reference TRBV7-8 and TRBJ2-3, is GAGVSQSPRYKVAKRGQDVALRCDPISGHVSLFWYQQALGQGPEFLTYFQNEAQLDKSGLPSDRFFAERPEGSVSTLKIQRTQQEDSAVYLCASSLALGGTIADTQYFGPGTRLTVL.

The CDR3 nucleotides are TGTGCCAGCAGCCCCCAAGGGACCTACGAGCAGTACTTC. Protein sequence: CASSPQGTYEQYF. V gene TRBV7-9 combines with J gene TRBJ2-7; D not resolved. V lost 5 bases and J 2 bases, leaving 10 bases between the germline ends. Germline V gene sequence: CDR1 SEHNR, CDR2 FQNEAQ (reference sequence). CDR3 length: 13 residues.

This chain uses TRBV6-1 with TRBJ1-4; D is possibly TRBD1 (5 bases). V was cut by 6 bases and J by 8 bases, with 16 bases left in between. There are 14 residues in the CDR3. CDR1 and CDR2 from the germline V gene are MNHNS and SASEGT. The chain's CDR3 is CASRRDGGNEKLFF. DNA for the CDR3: TGTGCCAGCAGGAGGGACGGGGGTAACGAAAAACTGTTTTTT.

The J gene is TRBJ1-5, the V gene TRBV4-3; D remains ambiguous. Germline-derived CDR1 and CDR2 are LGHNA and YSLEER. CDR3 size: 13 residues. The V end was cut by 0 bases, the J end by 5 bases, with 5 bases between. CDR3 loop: CASSQDGDQPQHF. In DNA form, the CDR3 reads TGCGCCAGCAGCCAAGACGGGGATCAGCCCCAGCATTTT.

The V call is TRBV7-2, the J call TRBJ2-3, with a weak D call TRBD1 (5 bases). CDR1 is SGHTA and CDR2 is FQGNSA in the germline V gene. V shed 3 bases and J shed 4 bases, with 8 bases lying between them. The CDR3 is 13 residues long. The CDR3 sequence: CASSFQGSDTQYF. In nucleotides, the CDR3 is TGTGCCAGCAGCTTCCAGGGCTCAGATACGCAGTATTTT.

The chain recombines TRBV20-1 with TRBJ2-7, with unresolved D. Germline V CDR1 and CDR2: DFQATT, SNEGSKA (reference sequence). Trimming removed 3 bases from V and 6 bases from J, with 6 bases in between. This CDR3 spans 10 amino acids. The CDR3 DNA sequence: TGCAGTGCTAGTGACATCGAGCAGTACTTC. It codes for CSASDIEQYF.

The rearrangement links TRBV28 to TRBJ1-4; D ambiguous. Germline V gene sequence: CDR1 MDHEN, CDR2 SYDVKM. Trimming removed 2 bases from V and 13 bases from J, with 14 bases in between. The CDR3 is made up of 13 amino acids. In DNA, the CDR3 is TGTGCCAGCAGTTTAAGTGTCTCGGTGAGACTGTTTTTT. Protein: CASSLSVSVRLFF. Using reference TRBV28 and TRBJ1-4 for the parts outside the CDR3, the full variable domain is DVKVTQSSRYLVKRTGEKVFLECVQDMDHENMFWYRQDPGLGLRLIYFSYDVKMKEKGDIPEGYSVSREKKERFSLILESASTNQTSMYLCASSLSVSVRLFFGSGTQLSVL.

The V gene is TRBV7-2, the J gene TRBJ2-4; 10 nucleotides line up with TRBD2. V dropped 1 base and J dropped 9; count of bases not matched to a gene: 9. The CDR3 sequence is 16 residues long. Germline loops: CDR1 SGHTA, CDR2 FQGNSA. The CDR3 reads CASSLEPSGGAGIQYF. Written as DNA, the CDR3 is TGTGCCAGCAGCTTAGAGCCCAGCGGGGGGGCGGGCATTCAGTACTTC. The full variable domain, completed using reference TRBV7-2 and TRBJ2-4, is GAGVSQSPSNKVTEKGKDVELRCDPISGHTALYWYRQSLGQGLEFLIYFQGNSAPDKSGLPSDRFSAERTGGSVSTLTIQRTQQEDSAVYLCASSLEPSGGAGIQYFGAGTRLSVL.

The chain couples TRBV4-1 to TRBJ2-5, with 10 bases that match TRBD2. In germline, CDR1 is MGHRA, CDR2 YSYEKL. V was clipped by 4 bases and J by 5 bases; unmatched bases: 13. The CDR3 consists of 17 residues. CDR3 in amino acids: CASSPTFLAGGRETQYF. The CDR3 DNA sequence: TGCGCCAGCAGCCCGACCTTCTTAGCGGGGGGAAGGGAGACCCAGTACTTC.

The CDR3 nucleotides are TGTGCCAGCAGCTTAGGGACTAGCGGGGACGGATACAATGAGCAGTTCTTC. Its translation: CASSLGTSGDGYNEQFF. The chain combines TRBV7-2 with TRBJ2-1; 12 bases fit TRBD2. The length of the CDR3 is 17 residues. The germline gives CDR1 SGHTA, CDR2 FQGNSA. The trim removed 1 base at V and 4 bases at J, leaving 5 bases unmatched.